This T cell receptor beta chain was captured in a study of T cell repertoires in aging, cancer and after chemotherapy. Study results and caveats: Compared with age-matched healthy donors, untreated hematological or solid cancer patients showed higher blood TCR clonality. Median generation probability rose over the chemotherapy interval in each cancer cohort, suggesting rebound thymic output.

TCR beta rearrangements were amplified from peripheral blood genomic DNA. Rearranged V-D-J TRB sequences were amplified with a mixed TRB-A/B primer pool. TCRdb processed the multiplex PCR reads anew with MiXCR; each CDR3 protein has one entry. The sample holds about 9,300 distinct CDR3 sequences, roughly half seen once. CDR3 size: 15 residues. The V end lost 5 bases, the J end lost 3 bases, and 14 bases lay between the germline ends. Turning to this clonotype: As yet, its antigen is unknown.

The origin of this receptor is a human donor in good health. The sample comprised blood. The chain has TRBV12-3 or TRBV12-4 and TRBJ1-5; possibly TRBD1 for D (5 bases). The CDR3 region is CASSGGDGTNQPQHF. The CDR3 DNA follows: TGTGCCAGCAGTGGCGGGGACGGGACCAATCAGCCCCAGCATTTT.